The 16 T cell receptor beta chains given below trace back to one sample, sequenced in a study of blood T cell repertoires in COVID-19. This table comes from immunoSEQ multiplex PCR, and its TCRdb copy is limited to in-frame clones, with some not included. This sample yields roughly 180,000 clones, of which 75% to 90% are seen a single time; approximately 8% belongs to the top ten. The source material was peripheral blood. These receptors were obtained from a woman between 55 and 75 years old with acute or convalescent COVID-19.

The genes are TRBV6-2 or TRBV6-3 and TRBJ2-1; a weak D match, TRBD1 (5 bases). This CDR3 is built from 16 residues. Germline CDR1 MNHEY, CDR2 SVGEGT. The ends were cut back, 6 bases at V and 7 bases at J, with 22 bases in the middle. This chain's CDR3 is CASSTLDTPSRNEQFF. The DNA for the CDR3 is TGTGCCAGCAGCACCCTGGACACCCCGAGTCGGAATGAGCAGTTCTTC.

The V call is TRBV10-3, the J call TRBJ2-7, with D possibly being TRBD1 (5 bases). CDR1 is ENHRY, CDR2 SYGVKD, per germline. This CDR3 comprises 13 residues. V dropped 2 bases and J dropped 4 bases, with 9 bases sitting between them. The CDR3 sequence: CAISEPRGYEQYV. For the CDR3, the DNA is TGTGCCATCAGTGAGCCTAGGGGTTACGAGCAGTACGTC.

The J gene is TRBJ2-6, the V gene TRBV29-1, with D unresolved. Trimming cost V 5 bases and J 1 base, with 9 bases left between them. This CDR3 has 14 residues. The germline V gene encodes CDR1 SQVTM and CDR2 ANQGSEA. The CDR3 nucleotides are TGCAGCGTTCTTCCCGTTTCTGGGGCCAACGTCCTGACTTTC. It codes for CSVLPVSGANVLTF.

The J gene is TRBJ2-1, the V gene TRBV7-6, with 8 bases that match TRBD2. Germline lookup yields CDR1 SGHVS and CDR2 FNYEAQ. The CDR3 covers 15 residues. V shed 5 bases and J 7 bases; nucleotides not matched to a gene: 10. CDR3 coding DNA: TGTGCCAGCAGCCTAGTAGCGGGACCCGCTAATGAGCAGTTCTTC. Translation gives CASSLVAGPANEQFF.

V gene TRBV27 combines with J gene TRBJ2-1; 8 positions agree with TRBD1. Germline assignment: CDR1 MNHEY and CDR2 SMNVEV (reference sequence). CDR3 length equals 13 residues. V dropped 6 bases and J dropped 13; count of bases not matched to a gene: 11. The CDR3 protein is CASRPGTGPYQFF. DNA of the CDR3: TGTGCCAGCAGGCCTGGGACAGGTCCCTACCAGTTCTTC.

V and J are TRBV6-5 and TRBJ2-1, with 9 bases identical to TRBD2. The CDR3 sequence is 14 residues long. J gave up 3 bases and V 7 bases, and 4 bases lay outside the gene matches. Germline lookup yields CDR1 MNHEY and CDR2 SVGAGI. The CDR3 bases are TGTGCCAGCAAATATAGCGGGAGCTACAATGAGCAGTTCTTC. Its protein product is CASKYSGSYNEQFF.

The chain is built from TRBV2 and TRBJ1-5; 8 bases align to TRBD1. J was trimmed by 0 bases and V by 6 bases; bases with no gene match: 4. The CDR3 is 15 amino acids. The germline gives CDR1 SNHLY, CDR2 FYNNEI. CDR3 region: CASREQGVSNQPQHF. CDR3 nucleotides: TGTGCCAGCAGGGAACAGGGGGTTAGCAATCAGCCCCAGCATTTT.

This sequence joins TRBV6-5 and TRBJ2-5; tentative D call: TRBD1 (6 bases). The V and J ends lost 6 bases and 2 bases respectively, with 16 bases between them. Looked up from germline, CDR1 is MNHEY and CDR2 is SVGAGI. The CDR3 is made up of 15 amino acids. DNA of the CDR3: TGTGCCAGCAGCCATCAGAACAGGGTTCAAGAGACCCAGTACTTC. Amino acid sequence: CASSHQNRVQETQYF.

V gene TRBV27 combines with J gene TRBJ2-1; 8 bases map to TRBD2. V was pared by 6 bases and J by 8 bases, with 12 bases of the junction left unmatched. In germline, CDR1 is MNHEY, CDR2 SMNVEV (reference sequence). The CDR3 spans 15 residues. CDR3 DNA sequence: TGTGCCAGCAGCCGTACTAGCGGCCCTCCCCATGAGCAGTTCTTC. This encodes CASSRTSGPPHEQFF.

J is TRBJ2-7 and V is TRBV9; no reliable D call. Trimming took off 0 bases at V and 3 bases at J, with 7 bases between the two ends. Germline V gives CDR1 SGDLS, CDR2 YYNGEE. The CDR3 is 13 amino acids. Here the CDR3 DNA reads TGTGCCAGCAGCGTAGCGCCTAACTACGAGCAGTACTTC. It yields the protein CASSVAPNYEQYF.

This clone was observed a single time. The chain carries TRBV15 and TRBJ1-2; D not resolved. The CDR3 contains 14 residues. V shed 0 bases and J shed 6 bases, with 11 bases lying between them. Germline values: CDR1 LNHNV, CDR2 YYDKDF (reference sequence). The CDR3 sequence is CATSRDRNFDGYTF. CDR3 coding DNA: TGTGCCACCAGCAGAGATCGAAACTTCGATGGCTACACCTTC. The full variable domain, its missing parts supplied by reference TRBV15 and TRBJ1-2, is DAMVIQNPRYQVTQFGKPVTLSCSQTLNHNVMYWYQQKSSQAPKLLFHYYDKDFNNEADTPDNFQSRRPNTSFCFLDIRSPGLGDTAMYLCATSRDRNFDGYTFGSGTRLTVV.

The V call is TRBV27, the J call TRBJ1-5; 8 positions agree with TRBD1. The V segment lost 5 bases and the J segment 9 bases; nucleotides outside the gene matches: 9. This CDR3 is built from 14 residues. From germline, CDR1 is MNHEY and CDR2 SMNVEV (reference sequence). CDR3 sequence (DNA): TGTGCCAGCAGTCCCCTGACAGGGGACGCGCCCCAGCATTTT. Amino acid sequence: CASSPLTGDAPQHF.

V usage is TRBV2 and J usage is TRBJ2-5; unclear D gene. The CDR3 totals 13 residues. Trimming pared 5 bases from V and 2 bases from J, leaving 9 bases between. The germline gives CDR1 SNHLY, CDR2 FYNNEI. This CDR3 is CASSLRLQETQYF. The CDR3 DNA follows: TGTGCCAGCAGTCTCAGGCTACAAGAGACCCAGTACTTC. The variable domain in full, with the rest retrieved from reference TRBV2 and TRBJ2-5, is EPEVTQTPSHQVTQMGQEVILRCVPISNHLYFYWYRQILGQKVEFLVSFYNNEISEKSEIFDDQFSVERPDGSNFTLKIRSTKLEDSAMYFCASSLRLQETQYFGPGTRLLVL.

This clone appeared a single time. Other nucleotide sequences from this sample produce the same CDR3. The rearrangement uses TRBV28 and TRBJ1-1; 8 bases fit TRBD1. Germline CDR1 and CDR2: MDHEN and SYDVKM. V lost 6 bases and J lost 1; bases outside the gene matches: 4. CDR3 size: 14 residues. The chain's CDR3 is CASSLTGGNTEAFF. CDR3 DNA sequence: TGTGCCAGCAGCTTAACAGGGGGGAACACTGAAGCTTTCTTT.

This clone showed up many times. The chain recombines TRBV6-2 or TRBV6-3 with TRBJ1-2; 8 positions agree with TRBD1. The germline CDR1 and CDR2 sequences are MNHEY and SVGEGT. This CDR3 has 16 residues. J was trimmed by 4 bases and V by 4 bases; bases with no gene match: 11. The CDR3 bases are TGTGCCAGCAGTTTCGCGGCTCAGGGGGCGAGCTATGGCTACACCTTC. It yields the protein CASSFAAQGASYGYTF.

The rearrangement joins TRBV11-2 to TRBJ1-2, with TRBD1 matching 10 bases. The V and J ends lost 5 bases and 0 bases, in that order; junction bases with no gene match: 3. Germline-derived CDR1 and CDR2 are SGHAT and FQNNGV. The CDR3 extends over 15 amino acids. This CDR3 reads CASSLGQGANYGYTF. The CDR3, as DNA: TGTGCCAGCAGCCTCGGACAGGGGGCTAACTATGGCTACACCTTC.